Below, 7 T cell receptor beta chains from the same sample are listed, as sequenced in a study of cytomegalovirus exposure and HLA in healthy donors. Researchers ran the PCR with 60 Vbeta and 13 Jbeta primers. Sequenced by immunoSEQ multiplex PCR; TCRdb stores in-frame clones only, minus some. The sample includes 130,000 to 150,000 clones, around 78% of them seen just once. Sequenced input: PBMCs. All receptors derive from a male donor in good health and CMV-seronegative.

CDR3 sequence: CASSLDGPSSGYTF. CDR3 nucleotides: TGTGCCAGCAGCTTAGATGGGCCCTCGAGCGGCTACACCTTC. This chain links TRBV7-3 with TRBJ1-2, with D unclear. In germline, CDR1 is SGHTA, CDR2 FQGTGA. The CDR3 has 14 amino acids. V was shortened by 2 bases and J by 8 bases, with 15 bases between the two germline ends.

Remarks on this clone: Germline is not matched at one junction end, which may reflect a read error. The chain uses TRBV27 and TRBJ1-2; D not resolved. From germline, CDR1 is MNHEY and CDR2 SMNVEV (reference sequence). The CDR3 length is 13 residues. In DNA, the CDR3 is TGTGCCAGCAGGGAGCCAACTAACTATGGCTACCCCTTC. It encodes CASREPTNYGYPF.

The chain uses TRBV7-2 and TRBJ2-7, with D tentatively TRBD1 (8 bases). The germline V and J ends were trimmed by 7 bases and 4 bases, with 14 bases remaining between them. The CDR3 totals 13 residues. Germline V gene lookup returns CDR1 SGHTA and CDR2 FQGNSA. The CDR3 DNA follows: TGTGCCAGCACCGACAGGGGAGGGTACGAGCAGTACTTC. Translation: CASTDRGGYEQYF.

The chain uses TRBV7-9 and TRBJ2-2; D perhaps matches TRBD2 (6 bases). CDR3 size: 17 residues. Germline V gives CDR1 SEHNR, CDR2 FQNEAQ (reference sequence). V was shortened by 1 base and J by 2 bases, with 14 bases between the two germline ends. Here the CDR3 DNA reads TGTGCCAGCAGCTTAGTGTTCGGGGGAGTAAACACCGGGGAGCTGTTTTTT. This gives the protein CASSLVFGGVNTGELFF.

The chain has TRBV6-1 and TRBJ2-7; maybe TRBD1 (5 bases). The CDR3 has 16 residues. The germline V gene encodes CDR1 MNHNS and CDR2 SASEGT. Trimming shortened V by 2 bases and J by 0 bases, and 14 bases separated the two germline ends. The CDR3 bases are TGTGCCAGCAGTGAAAGTCATCACAGGAGCTCCTACGAGCAGTACTTC. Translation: CASSESHHRSSYEQYF.

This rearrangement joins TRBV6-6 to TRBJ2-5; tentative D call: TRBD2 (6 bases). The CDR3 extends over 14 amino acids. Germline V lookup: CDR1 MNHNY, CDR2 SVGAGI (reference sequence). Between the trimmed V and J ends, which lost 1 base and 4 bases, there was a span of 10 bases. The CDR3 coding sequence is TGTGCCAGCAGTTACTTTTTGGGAGGAGAGACCCAGTACTTC. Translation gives CASSYFLGGETQYF.

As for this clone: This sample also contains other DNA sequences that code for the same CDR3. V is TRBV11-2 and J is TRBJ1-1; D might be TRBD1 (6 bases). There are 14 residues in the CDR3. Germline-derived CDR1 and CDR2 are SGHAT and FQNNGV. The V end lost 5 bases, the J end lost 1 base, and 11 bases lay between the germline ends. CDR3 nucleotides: TGTGCCAGCAGCCATGACAGGACGAACACTGAAGCTTTCTTT. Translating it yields CASSHDRTNTEAFF. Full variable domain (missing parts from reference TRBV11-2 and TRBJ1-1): EAGVAQSPRYKIIEKRQSVAFWCNPISGHATLYWYQQILGQGPKLLIQFQNNGVVDDSQLPKDRFSAERLKGVDSTLKIQPAKLEDSAVYLCASSHDRTNTEAFFGQGTRLTVV.